This T cell receptor beta chain was sequenced in a study of blood T cell repertoires in COVID-19. Repertoires were generated with immunoSEQ multiplex PCR, while TCRdb's copy carries only in-frame clones and drops some. The sample has about 100,000 clones, 85% to 90% seen once. Seattle-derived patients entered the study during active infection and were followed longitudinally. Germline CDR1 and CDR2: SGHTA and FQGNSA. The CDR3 is 14 residues long. V was shortened by 5 bases and J by 2 bases, with 13 bases between the two germline ends. The sequence came from a human donor with COVID-19, enrolled during active disease. The donor label of this sample is uncertain. Sequenced input: peripheral blood. V gene TRBV7-2 combines with J gene TRBJ2-7; perhaps TRBD1 as D (6 bases). The CDR3 sequence: CASSGATGPYEQYF. As DNA, the CDR3 is TGTGCCAGCAGCGGAGCGACAGGCCCCTACGAGCAGTACTTC.